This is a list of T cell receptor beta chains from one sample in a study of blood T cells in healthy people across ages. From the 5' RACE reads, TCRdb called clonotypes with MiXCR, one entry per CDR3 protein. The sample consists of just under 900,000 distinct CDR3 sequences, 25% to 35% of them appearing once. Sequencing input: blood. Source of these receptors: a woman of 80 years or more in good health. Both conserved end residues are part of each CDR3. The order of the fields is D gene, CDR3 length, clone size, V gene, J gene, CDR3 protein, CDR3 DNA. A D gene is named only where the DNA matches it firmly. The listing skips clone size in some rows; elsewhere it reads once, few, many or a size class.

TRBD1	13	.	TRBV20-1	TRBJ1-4	CSAYRGQRTKLFF	TGCAGTGCGTACAGGGGGCAAAGGACGAAACTGTTTTTT
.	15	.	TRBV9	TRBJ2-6	CASSVGRGGANVRTF	TGTGCCAGCAGCGTAGGCAGGGGAGGGGCCAACGTCCGGACTTTC
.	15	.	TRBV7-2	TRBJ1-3	CASSLLAGLGNTIYF	TGTGCCAGCAGCTTGTTGGCAGGGTTGGGAAACACCATATATTTT
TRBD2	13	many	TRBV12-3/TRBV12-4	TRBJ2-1	CASSLVGTSFQFF	TGTGCCAGCAGTTTAGTTGGGACTAGCTTCCAGTTCTTC
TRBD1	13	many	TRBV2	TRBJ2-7	CASKGTGLYEQYF	TGTGCCAGCAAAGGGACAGGGCTTTACGAGCAGTACTTC
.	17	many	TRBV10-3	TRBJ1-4	CAIRMRTDKTTNEKLFF	TGTGCCATCAGGATGAGGACGGATAAAACAACTAATGAAAAACTGTTTTTT
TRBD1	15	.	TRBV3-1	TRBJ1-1	CASSQDTTGVTEAFF	TGTGCCAGCAGCCAAGATACAACAGGGGTCACTGAAGCTTTCTTT
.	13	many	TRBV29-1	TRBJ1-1	CSVEDRLNTEAFF	TGCAGCGTTGAAGACAGACTGAACACTGAAGCTTTCTTT
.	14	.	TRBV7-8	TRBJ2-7	CASSFHRDFYEQYF	TGTGCCAGCAGCTTCCACAGGGACTTCTACGAGCAGTACTTC
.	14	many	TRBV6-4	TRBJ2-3	CASRAAASTDTQYF	TGTGCCAGCAGGGCAGCCGCTAGCACAGATACGCAGTATTTT
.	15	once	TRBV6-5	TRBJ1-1	CASSYSGILNTEAFF	TGTGCCAGCAGTTACTCAGGCATTCTCAACACTGAAGCTTTCTTT
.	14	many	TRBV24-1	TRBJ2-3	CATSDPLLWDTQYF	TGTGCCACCAGTGATCCCCTGCTCTGGGATACGCAGTATTTT
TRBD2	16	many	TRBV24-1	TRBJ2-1	CATSVWTSGGAGEQFF	TGTGCCACCAGTGTATGGACTAGCGGGGGGGCAGGTGAGCAGTTCTTC
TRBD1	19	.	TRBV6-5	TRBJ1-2	CASSYSSGDRGDSNYGHTF	TGTGCCAGCAGTTACTCGAGTGGCGACAGGGGGGATTCTAACTATGGCCACACCTTC
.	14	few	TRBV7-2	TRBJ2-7	CASRRRGAGDEQYF	TGTGCCAGCCGTCGGAGAGGGGCAGGCGACGAGCAGTACTTC
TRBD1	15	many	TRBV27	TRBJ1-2	CASSLWSRGLYGYTF	TGTGCCAGCAGTTTATGGAGCAGGGGGCTCTATGGCTACACCTTC
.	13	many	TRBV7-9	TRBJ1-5	CASSLVGDQPQHF	TGTGCCAGCAGCTTAGTCGGAGATCAGCCCCAGCATTTT
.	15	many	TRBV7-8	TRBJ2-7	CASSLARVGSYEQYF	TGTGCCAGCAGCTTAGCCAGGGTCGGCTCCTACGAGCAGTACTTC
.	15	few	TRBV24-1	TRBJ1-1	CATSGGRGRNTEAFF	TGTGCCACCAGTGGAGGCAGGGGACGGAACACTGAAGCTTTCTTT
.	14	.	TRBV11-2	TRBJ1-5	CASSLAGGRSPQHF	TGTGCCAGCAGCTTAGCCGGGGGGCGGTCTCCCCAGCATTTT
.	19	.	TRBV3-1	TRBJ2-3	CASSQAPRYTTRRTDTQYF	TGTGCCAGCAGCCAAGCCCCCAGATACACAACCCGACGCACAGATACGCAGTATTTT
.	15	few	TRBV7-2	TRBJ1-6	CASSTPGAPGFPLHF	TGTGCCAGCAGCACCCCCGGGGCCCCAGGATTCCCCCTCCACTTT
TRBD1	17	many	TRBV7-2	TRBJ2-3	CASSLKLGQNKPDTQYF	TGTGCCAGCAGCTTAAAACTGGGACAGAATAAACCAGATACGCAGTATTTT
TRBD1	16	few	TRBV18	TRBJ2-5	CAGSPRTGARGETQYF	TGTGCCGGCTCGCCCCGGACAGGGGCACGAGGGGAGACCCAGTACTTC
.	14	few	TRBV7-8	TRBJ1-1	CASSRWGRDTEAFF	TGTGCCAGCAGCCGGTGGGGGCGGGACACTGAAGCTTTCTTT
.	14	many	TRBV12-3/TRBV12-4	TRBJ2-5	CASSAQGGIETQYF	TGTGCCAGCAGCGCCCAGGGGGGAATTGAGACCCAGTACTTC
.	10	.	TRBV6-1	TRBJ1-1	CASWGTEAFF	TGTGCCAGTTGGGGGACTGAAGCTTTCTTT
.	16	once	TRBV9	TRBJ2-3	CASSVDSGRGADTQYF	TGTGCCAGCAGCGTAGATTCTGGACGTGGCGCAGATACGCAGTATTTT
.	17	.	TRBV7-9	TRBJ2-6	CASSPSRGAPGANVLTF	TGTGCCAGCAGCCCCAGCCGGGGGGCGCCTGGGGCCAACGTCCTGACTTTC
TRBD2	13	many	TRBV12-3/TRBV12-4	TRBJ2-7	CASSNGGAYEQYF	TGTGCCAGCAGTAACGGGGGGGCCTACGAGCAGTACTTC
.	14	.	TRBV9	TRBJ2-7	CASSLGMWTGEQYF	TGTGCCAGCAGCTTGGGTATGTGGACCGGGGAGCAGTACTTC
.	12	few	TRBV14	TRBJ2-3	CASSQNLATQYF	TGTGCCAGCAGCCAAAATCTGGCTACGCAGTATTTT
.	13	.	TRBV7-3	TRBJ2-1	CASSDGSRDQQFF	TGTGCCAGCAGCGACGGATCTCGGGATCAGCAGTTCTTC
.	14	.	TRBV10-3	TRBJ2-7	CAIRGSEALYEQYF	TGTGCCATCAGGGGCAGCGAAGCCCTCTACGAGCAGTACTTC
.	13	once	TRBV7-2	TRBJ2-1	CASSLNIATEQFF	TGTGCCAGCAGCTTAAATATAGCAACCGAGCAGTTCTTC
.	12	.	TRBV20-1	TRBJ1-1	CSACGRDTEAFF	TGCAGTGCTTGTGGTCGCGACACTGAAGCTTTCTTT
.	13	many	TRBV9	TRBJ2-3	CASSVSGMDTQYF	TGTGCCAGCAGCGTATCGGGTATGGATACGCAGTATTTT
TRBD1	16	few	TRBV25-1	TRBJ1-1	CASSEVKTGGNTEAFF	TGTGCCAGCAGTGAAGTGAAAACAGGGGGGAACACTGAAGCTTTCTTT
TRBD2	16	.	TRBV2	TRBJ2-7	CASSGGGRGASYEQYF	TGTGCCAGCAGTGGGGGGGGGCGGGGGGCCTCCTACGAGCAGTACTTC
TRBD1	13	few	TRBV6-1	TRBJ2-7	CASRRDRVSEQYF	TGTGCCAGCAGAAGGGACAGGGTGAGCGAGCAGTACTTC
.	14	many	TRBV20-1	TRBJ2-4	CSASREGAKNIQYF	TGCAGTGCTAGTCGCGAGGGCGCGAAAAACATTCAGTACTTC
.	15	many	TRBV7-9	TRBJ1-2	CASSYTGTSNYGYTF	TGTGCCAGCAGCTATACCGGGACATCTAACTATGGCTACACCTTC
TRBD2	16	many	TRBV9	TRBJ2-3	CASSPRRGRDTDTQYF	TGTGCCAGCAGCCCACGGCGAGGGAGGGACACAGATACGCAGTATTTT
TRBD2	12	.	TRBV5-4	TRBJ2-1	CASSPIAGEHFF	TGTGCCAGCAGCCCCATTGCGGGGGAGCATTTCTTC
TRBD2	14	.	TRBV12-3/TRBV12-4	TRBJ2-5	CASGLAGGSETQYF	TGTGCCAGCGGGCTAGCGGGAGGGTCAGAGACCCAGTACTTC
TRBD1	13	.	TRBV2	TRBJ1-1	CASRDRSETEAFF	TGTGCCAGCAGGGACAGGTCTGAAACTGAAGCTTTCTTT
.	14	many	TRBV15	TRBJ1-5	CATSRDRGGQPQHF	TGTGCCACCAGCAGAGATCGGGGTGGGCAGCCCCAGCATTTT
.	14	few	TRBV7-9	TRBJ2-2	CASSKAGVTGELFF	TGTGCCAGCAGCAAAGCAGGGGTCACCGGGGAGCTGTTTTTT
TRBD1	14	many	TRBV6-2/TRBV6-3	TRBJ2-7	CASSRDSGWYEQYF	TGTGCCAGCAGTAGGGACAGCGGCTGGTACGAGCAGTACTTC